Below, one T cell receptor beta chain is given with its context. Germline V gene data show CDR1 as MNHEY and CDR2 as SVGEGT. The CDR3 runs to 17 residues. V was pared by 2 bases and J by 11 bases, with 11 bases of the junction left unmatched. The data stem from a study of control samples from healthy donors and cancer patients. Generated by immunoSEQ multiplex PCR, the TCRdb table keeps only in-frame clones and is missing some. The data show approximately 140,000 clones, roughly 93% seen once. This clonotype was sampled from a man aged 18 to 30 in good health. Specimen: blood. The chain employs TRBV6-2 or TRBV6-3 and TRBJ2-1; 14 nucleotides line up with TRBD2. CDR3 sequence reads: CASSYNTAGLAGEQQFF. DNA for the CDR3: TGTGCCAGCAGTTACAACACTGCGGGACTAGCGGGAGAACAGCAGTTCTTC.